The subject of this entry is one T cell receptor (beta chain). Per the original methods: Reference gene primer amplification gave nucleated cell count estimates. The repertoire was sequenced with immunoSEQ multiplex PCR; TCRdb's copy has only in-frame clones and lacks some. V, J and clone size derive from that table, while D and trimming were established from the DNA sequence. The table includes 300,000 to 400,000 clones, over 70% detected once. This record belongs to a study of blood T cell repertoires in COVID-19. Turning to the study itself: PBMCs, B-cell-depleted T cells, or T cells provided the cDNA or gDNA that made up the material.

Enrolled through a virtual design, the participants were between roughly 18 and 100 years of age and came from about two dozen US areas. Cohorts were based on clinical histories the participants reported. The V gene lost 7 bases and the J gene lost 1 base, with 13 bases spanning the gap. The CDR3 extends over 14 amino acids. Germline values: CDR1 LNHNV, CDR2 YYDKDF (reference sequence). The chain has TRBV15 and TRBJ1-1, with D possibly TRBD1 on 5 matching bases. Material: PBMCs or T cells enriched from blood (not recorded which). The origin of this receptor is a man aged 30 to 45 who had recovered from COVID-19. The CDR3, as DNA: TGTGCCACCAACCAGGACACGAGGAACACTGAAGCTTTCTTT. Its translation is CATNQDTRNTEAFF.